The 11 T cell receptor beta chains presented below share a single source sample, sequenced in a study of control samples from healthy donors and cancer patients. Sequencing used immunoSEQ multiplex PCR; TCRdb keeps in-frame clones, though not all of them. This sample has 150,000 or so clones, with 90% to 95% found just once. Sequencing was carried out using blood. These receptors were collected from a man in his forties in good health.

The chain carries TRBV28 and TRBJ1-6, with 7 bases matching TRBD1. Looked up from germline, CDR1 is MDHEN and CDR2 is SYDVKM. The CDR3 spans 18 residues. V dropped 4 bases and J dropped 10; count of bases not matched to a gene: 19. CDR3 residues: CASSSPGTASWKGSPLHF. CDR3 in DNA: TGTGCCAGCAGTTCCCCCGGGACAGCGTCCTGGAAGGGCTCACCCCTCCACTTT.

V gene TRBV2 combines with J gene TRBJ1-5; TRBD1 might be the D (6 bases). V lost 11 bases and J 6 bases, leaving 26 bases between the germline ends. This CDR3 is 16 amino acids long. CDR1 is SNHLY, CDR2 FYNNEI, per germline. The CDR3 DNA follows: TGTGCCTCACAAGACCCGGGCAGGGGAATAGGTCAGCCCCAGCATTTT. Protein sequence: CASQDPGRGIGQPQHF.

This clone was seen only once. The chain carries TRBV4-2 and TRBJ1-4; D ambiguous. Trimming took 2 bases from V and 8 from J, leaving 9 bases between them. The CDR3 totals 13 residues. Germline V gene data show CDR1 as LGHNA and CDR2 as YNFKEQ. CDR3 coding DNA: TGTGCCAGCAGCCAAACCCTCAGCGAAAAACTGTTTTTT. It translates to CASSQTLSEKLFF.

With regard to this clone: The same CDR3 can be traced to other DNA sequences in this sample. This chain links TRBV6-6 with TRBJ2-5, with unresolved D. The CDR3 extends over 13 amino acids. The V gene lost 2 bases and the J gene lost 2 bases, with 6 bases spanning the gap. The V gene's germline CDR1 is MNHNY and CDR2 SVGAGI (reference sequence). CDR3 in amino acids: CASSYGQQETQYF. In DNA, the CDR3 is TGTGCCAGCAGTTACGGGCAACAAGAGACCCAGTACTTC.

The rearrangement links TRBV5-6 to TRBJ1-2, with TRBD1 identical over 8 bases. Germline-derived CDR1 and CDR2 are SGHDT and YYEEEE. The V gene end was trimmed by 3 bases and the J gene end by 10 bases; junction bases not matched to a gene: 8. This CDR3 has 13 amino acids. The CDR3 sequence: CASSSPGQEFYTF. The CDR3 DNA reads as TGTGCCAGCAGCTCTCCGGGACAGGAATTCTACACCTTC.

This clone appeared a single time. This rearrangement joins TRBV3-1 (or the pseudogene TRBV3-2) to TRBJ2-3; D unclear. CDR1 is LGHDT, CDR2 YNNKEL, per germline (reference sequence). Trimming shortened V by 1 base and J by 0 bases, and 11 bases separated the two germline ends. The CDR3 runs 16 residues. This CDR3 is CASSQGSRRSTDTQYF. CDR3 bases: TGTGCCAGCAGCCAAGGCTCGAGGCGAAGCACAGATACGCAGTATTTT.

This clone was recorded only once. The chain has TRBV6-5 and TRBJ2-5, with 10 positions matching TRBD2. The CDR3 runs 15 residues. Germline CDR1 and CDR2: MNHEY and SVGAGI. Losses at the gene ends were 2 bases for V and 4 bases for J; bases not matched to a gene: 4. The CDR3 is CASSYGLAELETQYF. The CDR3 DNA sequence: TGTGCCAGCAGTTACGGACTAGCGGAACTAGAGACCCAGTACTTC.

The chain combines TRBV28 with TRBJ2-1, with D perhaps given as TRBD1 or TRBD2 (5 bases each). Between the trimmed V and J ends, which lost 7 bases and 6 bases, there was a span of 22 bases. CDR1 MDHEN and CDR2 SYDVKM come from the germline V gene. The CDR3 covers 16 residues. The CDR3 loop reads CASIAEGTDTFNEQFF. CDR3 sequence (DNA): TGTGCCAGCATCGCCGAGGGGACGGATACTTTCAATGAGCAGTTCTTC.

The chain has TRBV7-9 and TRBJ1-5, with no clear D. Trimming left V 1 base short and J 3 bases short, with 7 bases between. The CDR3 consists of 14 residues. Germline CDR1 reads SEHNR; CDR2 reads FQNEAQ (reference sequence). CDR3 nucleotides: TGTGCCAGCAGCTTAGGGCAATCCAATCAGCCCCAGCATTTT. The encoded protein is CASSLGQSNQPQHF.

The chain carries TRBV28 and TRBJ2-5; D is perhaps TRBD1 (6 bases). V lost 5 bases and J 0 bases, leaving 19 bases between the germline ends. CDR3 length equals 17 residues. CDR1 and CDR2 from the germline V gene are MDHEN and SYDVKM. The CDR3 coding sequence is TGTGCCAGCAGTGGGTTTAACCGGGACAAATACCAAGAGACCCAGTACTTC. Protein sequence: CASSGFNRDKYQETQYF.

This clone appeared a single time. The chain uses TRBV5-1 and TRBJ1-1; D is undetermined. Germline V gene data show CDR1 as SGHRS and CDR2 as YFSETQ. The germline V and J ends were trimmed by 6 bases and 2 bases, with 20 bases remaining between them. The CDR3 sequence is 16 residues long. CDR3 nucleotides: TGCGCCAGCAAAGATATAGTCGGGGTTCTTAACACTGAAGCTTTCTTT. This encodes CASKDIVGVLNTEAFF.